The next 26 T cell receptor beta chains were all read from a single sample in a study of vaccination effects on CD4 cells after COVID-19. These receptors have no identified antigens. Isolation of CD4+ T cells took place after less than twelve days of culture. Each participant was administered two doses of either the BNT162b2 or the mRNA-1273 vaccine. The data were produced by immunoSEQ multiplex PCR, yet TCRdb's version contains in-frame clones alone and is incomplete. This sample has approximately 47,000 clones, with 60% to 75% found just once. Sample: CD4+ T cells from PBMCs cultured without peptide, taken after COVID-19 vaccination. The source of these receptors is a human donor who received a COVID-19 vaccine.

The CDR3 DNA follows: TGTGCCAGCAGCCAAGGACACTCCTACGAGCAGTACTTC. As protein: CASSQGHSYEQYF. The genes are TRBV6-5 and TRBJ2-7, with D perhaps TRBD1 (5 bases). The germline gives CDR1 MNHEY, CDR2 SVGAGI. The V and J ends lost 6 bases and 0 bases respectively, with 9 bases between them. CDR3 length equals 13 residues.

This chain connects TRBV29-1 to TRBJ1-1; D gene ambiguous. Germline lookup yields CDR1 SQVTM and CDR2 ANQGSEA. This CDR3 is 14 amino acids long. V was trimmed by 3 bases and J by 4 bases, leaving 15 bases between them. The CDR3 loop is CSVEFGSGGTEAFF. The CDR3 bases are TGCAGCGTTGAGTTCGGTTCGGGTGGCACTGAAGCTTTCTTT.

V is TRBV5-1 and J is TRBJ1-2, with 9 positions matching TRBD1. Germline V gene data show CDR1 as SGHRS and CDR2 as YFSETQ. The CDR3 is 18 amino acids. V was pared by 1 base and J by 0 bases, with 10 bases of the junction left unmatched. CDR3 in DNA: TGCGCCAGCAGCTTGCTAGGACAGGGGTCCGGAGCTAACTATGGCTACACCTTC. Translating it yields CASSLLGQGSGANYGYTF.

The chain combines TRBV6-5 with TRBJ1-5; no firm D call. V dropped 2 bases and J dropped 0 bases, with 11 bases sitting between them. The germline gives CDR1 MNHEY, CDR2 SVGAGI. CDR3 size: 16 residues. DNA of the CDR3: TGTGCCAGCAGTTACGGCACACCGTATAGCAATCAGCCCCAGCATTTT. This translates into CASSYGTPYSNQPQHF.

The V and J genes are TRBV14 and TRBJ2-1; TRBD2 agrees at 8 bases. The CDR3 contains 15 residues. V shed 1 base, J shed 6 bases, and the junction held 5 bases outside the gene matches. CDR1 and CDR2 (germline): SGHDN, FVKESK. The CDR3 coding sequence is TGTGCCAGCAGCCAAGTTCACGCGGGGGGCAATGAGCAGTTCTTC. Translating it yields CASSQVHAGGNEQFF. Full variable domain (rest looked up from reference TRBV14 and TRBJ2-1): EAGVTQFPSHSVIEKGQTVTLRCDPISGHDNLYWYRRVMGKEIKFLLHFVKESKQDESGMPNNRFLAERTGGTYSTLKVQPAELEDSGVYFCASSQVHAGGNEQFFGPGTRLTVL.

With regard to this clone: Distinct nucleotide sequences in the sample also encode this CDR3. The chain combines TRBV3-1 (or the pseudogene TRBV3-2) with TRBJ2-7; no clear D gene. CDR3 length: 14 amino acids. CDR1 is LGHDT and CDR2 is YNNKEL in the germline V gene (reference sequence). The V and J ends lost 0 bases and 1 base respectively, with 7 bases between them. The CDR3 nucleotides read TGTGCCAGCAGCCAAGAGGGCGGATCCTACGAGCAGTACTTC. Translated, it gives CASSQEGGSYEQYF.

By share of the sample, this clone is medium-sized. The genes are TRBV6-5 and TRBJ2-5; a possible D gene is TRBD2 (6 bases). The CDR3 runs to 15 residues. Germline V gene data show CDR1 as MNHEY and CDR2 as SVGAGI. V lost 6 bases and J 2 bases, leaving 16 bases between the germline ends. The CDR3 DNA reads TGTGCCAGCAGCCTTAACGGGAGAGGTCAAGAGACCCAGTACTTC. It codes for CASSLNGRGQETQYF.

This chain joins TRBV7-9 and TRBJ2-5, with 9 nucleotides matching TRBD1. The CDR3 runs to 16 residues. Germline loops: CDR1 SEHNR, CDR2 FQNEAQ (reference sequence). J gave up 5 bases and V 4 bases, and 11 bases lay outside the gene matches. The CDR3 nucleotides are TGTGCCAGCAGCTCCAGAGACAGGGGGATATGGGAGACCCAGTACTTC. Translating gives CASSSRDRGIWETQYF.

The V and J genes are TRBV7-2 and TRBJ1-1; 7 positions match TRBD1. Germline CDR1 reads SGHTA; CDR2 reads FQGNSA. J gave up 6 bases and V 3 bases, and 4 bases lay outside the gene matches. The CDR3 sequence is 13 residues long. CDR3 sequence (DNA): TGTGCCAGCAGCTTTAGGGGGCGGTCTGAAGCTTTCTTT. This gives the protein CASSFRGRSEAFF.

The CDR3 here is CASSESVRARSSYNEQFF. In DNA form, the CDR3 reads TGCGCCAGCAGTGAGTCGGTCAGGGCCCGGAGCTCCTACAATGAGCAGTTCTTC. This chain joins TRBV10-1 and TRBJ2-1, with a weak D call TRBD1 (5 bases). The CDR3 is made up of 18 amino acids. The V gene's germline CDR1 is WNHNN and CDR2 SYGVQD (reference sequence). Trimming cost V 0 bases and J 0 bases, with 15 bases left between them.

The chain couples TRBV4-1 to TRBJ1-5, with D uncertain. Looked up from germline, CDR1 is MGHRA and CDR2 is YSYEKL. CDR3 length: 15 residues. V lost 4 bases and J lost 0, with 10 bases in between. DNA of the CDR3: TGCGCCAGCAGCCCAGGATCTTATAGCAATCAGCCCCAGCATTTT. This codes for CASSPGSYSNQPQHF.

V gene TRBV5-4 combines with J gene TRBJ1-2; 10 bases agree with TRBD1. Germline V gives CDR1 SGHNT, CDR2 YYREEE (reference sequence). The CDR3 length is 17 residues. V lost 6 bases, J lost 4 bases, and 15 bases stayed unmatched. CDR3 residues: CASIPDRGHVYGYGYTF. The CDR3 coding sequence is TGTGCCAGCATCCCAGACAGGGGGCATGTTTATGGCTATGGCTACACCTTC.

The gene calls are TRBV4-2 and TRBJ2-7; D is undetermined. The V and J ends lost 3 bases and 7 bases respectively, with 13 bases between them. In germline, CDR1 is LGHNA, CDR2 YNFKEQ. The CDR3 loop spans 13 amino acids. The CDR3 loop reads CASSQEIQREQYF. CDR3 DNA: TGTGCCAGCAGCCAGGAAATTCAGAGGGAGCAGTACTTC.

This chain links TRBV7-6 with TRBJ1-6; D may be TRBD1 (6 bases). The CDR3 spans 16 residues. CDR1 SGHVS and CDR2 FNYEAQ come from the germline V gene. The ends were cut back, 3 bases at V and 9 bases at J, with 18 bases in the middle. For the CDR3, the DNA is TGTGCCAGCAGCTTTGGGCCAGGGGATTTTCTTTCACCCCTCCACTTT. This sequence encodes CASSFGPGDFLSPLHF.

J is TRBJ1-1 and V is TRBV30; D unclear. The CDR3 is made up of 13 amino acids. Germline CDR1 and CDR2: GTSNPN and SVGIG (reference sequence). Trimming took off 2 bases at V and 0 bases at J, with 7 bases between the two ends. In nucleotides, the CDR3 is TGTGCCTGGAGTCGGACGGTGAACACTGAAGCTTTCTTT. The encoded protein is CAWSRTVNTEAFF. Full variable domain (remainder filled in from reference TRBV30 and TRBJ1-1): SQTIHQWPATLVQPVGSPLSLECTVEGTSNPNLYWYRQAAGRGLQLLFYSVGIGQISSEVPQNLSASRPQDRQFILSSKKLLLSDSGFYLCAWSRTVNTEAFFGQGTRLTVV.

CDR3 nucleotides: TGTGCCAGCAGGCGAGGGGGGGGGAACTATGGCTACACCTTC. Its translation: CASRRGGGNYGYTF. The J gene is TRBJ1-2, the V gene TRBV6-5, with D possibly TRBD1 on 6 matching bases. Germline V gene lookup returns CDR1 MNHEY and CDR2 SVGAGI. CDR3 length equals 14 residues. V dropped 6 bases and J dropped 2 bases, with 13 bases sitting between them.

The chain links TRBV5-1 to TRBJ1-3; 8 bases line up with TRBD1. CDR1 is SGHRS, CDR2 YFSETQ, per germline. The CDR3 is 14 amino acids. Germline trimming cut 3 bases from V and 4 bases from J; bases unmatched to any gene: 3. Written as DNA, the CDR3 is TGCGCCAGCAGCTGGGGGGACAGGGGAAACACCATATATTTT. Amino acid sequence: CASSWGDRGNTIYF.

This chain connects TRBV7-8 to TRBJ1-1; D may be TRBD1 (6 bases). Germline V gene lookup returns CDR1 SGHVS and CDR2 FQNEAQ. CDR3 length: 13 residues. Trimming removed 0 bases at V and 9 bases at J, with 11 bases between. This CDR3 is CASSLAGAGQAFF. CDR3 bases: TGTGCCAGCAGCTTAGCGGGGGCGGGTCAAGCTTTCTTT. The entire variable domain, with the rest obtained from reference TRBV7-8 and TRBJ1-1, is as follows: GAGVSQSPRYKVAKRGQDVALRCDPISGHVSLFWYQQALGQGPEFLTYFQNEAQLDKSGLPSDRFFAERPEGSVSTLKIQRTQQEDSAVYLCASSLAGAGQAFFGQGTRLTVV.

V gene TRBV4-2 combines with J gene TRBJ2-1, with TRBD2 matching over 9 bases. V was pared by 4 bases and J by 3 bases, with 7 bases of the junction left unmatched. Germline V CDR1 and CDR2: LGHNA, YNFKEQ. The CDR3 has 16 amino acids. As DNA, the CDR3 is TGTGCCAGCAGCCCCACCGGGCGGGGGGGCTACAATGAGCAGTTCTTC. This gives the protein CASSPTGRGGYNEQFF.

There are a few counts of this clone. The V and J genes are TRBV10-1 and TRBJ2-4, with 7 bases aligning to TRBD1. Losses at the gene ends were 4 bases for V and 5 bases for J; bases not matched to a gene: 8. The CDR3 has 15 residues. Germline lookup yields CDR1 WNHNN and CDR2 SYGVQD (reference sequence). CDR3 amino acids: CASSAAGTDQNIQYF. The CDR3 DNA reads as TGCGCCAGCAGTGCTGCCGGGACAGATCAAAACATTCAGTACTTC.

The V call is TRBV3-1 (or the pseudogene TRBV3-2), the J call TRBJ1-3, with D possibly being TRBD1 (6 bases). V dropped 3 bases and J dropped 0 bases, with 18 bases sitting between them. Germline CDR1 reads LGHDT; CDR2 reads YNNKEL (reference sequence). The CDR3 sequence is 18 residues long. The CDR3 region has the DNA TGTGCCAGCAGCCAGTATTCAGGGGCCCTTAGCTCTGGAAACACCATATATTTT. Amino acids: CASSQYSGALSSGNTIYF.

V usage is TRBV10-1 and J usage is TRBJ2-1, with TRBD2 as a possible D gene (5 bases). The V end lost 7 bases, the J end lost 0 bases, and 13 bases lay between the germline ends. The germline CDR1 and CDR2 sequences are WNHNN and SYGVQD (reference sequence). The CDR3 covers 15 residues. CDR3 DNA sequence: TGCGCCAGCACGTGGGTAGGGAGCTCCTACAATGAGCAGTTCTTC. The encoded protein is CASTWVGSSYNEQFF.

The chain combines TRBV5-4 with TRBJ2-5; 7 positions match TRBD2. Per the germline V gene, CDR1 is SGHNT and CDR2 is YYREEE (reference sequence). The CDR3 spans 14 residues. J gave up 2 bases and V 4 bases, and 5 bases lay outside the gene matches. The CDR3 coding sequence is TGTGCCAGCAGCCGGGGGACTATACAAGAGACCCAGTACTTC. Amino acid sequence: CASSRGTIQETQYF.

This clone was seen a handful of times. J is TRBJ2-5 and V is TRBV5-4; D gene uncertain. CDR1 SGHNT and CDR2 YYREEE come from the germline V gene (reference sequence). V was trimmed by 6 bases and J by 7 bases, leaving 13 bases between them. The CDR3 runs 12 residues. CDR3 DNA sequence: TGTGCCAGCACCAACTCCGGTGGGACCCAGTACTTC. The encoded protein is CASTNSGGTQYF.

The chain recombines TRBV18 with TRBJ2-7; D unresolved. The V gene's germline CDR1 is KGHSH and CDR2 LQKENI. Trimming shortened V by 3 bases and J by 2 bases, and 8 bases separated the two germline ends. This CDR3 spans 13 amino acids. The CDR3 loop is CASSPAATYEQYF. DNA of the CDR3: TGTGCCAGCTCACCGGCAGCAACCTACGAGCAGTACTTC.

CDR3 bases: TGTGCCAGCAGCCAAGTTTTTTTGGCGGGACCCTACAATGAGCAGTTCTTC. Translating it yields CASSQVFLAGPYNEQFF. The V gene is TRBV3-1 (or the pseudogene TRBV3-2), the J gene TRBJ2-1; possible D gene TRBD2, 6 bases. The CDR3 loop spans 17 amino acids. V lost 1 base and J lost 2, with 15 bases in between. Germline values: CDR1 LGHDT, CDR2 YNNKEL (reference sequence).